This T cell receptor beta chain was recovered during a study of control samples from healthy donors and cancer patients. V lost 7 bases and J 10 bases, leaving 17 bases between the germline ends. This CDR3 has 13 residues. From germline, CDR1 is SNHLY and CDR2 FYNNEI. TCRdb's table, derived via immunoSEQ multiplex PCR, lists solely in-frame clones and lacks some. Found here are fewer than 120,000 clones, approximately 90% of them singletons; the top ten hold 3.5% to 4.5%. The receptor was isolated from a woman aged 60-70 years with lung cancer. Input material: PBMCs. The chain has TRBV2 and TRBJ2-1; D may be TRBD1 or TRBD2 (5 bases each). CDR3 amino acids: CASTLGWGNEQFF. The DNA for the CDR3 is TGTGCCAGCACACTCGGATGGGGGAACGAGCAGTTCTTC.